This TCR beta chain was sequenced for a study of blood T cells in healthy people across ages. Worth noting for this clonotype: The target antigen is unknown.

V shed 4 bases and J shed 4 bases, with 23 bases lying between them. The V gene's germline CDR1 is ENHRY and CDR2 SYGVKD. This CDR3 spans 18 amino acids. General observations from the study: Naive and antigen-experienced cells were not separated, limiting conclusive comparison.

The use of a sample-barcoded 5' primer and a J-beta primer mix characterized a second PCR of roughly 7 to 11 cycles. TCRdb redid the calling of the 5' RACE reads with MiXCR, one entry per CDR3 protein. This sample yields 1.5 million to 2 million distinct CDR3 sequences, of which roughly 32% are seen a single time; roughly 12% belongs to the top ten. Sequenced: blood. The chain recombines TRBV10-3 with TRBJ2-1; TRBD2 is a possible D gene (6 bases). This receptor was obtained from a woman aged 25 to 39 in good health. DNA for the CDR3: TGTGCCATCAGTGTAGAGGCAGCGGGCACCACACAATACAATGAGCAGTTCTTC. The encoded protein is CAISVEAAGTTQYNEQFF.